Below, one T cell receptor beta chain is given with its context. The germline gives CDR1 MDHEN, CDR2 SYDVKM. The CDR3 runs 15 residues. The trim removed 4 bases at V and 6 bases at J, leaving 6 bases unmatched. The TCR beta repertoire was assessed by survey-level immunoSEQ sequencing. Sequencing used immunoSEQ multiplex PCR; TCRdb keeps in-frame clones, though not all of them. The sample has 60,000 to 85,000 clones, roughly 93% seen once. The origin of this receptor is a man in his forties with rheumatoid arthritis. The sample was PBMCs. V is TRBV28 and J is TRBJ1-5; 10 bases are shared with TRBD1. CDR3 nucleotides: TGTGCCAGCAGTTCACGGGACAGGGGTTTTCAGCCCCAGCATTTT. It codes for CASSSRDRGFQPQHF. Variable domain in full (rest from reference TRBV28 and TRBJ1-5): DVKVTQSSRYLVKRTGEKVFLECVQDMDHENMFWYRQDPGLGLRLIYFSYDVKMKEKGDIPEGYSVSREKKERFSLILESASTNQTSMYLCASSSRDRGFQPQHFGDGTRLSIL.